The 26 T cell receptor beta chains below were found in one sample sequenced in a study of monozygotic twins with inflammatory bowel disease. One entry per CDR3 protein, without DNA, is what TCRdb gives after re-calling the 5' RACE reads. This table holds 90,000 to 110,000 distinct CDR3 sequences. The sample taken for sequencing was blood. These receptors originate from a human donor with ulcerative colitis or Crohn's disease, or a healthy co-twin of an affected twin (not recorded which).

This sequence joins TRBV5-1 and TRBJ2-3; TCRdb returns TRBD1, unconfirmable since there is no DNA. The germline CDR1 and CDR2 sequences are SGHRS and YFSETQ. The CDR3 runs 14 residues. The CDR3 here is CASSFGTPSDTQYF.

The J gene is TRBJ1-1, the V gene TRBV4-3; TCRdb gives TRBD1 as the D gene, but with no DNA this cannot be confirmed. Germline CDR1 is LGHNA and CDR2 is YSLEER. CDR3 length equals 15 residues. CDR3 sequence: CASSQAQGRGTEAFF.

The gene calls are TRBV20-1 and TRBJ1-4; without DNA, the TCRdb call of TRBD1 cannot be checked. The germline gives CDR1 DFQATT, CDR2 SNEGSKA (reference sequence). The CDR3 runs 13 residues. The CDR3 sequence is CSASQGAAEKLFF.

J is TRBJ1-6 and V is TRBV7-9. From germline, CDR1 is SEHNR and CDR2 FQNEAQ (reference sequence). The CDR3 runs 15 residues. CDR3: CASSLEGKYNSPLHF.

CDR3: CASRGIGTLDAYEQYF. The V gene is TRBV6-1, the J gene TRBJ2-7; TCRdb names TRBD1, which stays unverified in the absence of DNA. This CDR3 is 16 amino acids long. Germline V lookup: CDR1 MNHNS, CDR2 SASEGT.

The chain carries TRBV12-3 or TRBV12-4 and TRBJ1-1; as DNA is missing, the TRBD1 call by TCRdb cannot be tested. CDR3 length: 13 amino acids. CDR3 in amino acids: CASSLRSPTEAFF.

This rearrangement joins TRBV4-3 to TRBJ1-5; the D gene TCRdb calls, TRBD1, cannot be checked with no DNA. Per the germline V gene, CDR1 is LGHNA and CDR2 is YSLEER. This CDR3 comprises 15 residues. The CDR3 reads CASSQDIGGGQPQHF.

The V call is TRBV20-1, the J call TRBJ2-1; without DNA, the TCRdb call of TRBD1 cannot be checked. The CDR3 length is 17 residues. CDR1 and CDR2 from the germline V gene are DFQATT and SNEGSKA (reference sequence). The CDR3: CSARGFGAGGRNNEQFF.

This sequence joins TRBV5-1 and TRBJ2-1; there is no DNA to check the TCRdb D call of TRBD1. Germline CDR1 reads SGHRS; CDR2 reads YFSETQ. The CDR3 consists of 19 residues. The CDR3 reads CASSFTPLLDRNSYNEQFF.

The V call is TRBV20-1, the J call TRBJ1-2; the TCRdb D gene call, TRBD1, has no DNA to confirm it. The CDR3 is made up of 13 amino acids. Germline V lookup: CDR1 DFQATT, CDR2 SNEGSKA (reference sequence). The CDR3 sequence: CSASPSTAYGYTF.

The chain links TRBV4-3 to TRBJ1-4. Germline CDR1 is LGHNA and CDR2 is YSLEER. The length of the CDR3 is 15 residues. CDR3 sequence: CASSQGSFGNEKLFF.

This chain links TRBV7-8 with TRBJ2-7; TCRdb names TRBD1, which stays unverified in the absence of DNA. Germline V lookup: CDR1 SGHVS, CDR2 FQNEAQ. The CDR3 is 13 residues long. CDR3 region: CASSSSTGSTQYF.

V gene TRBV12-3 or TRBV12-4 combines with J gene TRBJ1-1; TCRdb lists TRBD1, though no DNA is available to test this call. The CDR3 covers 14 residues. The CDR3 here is CASSPGQGRTEAFF.

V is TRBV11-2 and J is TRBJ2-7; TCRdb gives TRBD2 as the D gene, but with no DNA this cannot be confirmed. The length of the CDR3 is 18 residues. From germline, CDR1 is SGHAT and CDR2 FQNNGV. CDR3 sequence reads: CASSLGGLAGKGAPEQYF.

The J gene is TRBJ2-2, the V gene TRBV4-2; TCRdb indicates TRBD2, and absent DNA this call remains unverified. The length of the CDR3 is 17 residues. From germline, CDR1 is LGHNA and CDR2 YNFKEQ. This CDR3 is CASRQESWTRGTGELFF.

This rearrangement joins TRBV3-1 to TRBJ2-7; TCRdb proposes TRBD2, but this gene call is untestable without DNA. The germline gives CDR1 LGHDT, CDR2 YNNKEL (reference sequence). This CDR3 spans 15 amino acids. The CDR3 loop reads CASSQGLAGTYEQYF.

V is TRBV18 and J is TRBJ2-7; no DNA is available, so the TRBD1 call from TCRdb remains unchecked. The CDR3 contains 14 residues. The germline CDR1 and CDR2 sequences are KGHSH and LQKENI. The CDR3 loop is CASSPTTGKGEQYF.

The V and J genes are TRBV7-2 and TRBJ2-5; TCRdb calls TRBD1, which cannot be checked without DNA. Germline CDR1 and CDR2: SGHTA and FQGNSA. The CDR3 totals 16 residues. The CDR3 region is CASSLSWPGGKETQYF.

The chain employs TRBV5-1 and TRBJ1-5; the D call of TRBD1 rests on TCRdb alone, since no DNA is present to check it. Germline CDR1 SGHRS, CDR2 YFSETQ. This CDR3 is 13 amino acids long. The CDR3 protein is CASSLDRGQPQHF.

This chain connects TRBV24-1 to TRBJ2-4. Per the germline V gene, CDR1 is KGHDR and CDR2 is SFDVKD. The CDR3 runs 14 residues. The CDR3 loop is CATSDSRRMNMQYF.

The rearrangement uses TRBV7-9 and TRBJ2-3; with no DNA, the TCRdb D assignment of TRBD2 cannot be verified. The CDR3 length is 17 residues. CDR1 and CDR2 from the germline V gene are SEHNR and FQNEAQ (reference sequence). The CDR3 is CASSPSGGPGNTDTQYF.

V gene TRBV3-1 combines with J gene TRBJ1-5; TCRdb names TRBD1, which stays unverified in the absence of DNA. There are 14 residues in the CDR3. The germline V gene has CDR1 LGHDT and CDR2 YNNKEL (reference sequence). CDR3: CASSLTGRTEPQHF. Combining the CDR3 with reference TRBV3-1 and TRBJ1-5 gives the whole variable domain DTAVSQTPKYLVTQMGNDKSIKCEQNLGHDTMYWYKQDSKKFLKIMFSYNNKELIINETVPNRFSPKSPDKAHLNLHINSLELGDSAVYFCASSLTGRTEPQHFGDGTRLSIL.

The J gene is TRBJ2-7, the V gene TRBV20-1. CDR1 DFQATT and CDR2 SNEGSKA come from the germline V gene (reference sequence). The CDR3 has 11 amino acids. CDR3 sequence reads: CSASTTYEQYF.

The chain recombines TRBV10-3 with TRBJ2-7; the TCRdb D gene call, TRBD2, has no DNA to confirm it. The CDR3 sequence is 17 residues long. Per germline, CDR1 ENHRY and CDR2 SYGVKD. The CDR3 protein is CAISESRATSGRTEQYF.

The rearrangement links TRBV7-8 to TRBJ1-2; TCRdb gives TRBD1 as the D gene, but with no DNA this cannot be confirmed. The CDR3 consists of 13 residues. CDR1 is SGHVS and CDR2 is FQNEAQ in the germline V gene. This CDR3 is CASSLGTDYGYTF.

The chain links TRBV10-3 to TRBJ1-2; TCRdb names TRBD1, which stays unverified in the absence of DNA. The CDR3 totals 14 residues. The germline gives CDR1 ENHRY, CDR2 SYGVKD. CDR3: CAISRQGGDYGYTF.